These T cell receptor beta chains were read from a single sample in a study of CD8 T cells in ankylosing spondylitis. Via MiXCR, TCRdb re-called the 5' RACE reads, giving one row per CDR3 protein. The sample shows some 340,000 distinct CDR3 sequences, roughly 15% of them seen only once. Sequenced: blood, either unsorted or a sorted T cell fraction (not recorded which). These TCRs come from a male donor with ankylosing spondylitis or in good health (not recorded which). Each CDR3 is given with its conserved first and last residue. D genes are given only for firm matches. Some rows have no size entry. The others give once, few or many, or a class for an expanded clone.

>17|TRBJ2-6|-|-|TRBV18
TGTGCCAGCTCAGCACCGGTAGGGACCTCTGGGGCCAACGTCCTGACTTTC
CASSAPVGTSGANVLTF
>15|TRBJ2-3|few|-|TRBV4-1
TGCGCCAGCAGCCAAGATCGGGCTAGAGCTGATACGCAGTATTTT
CASSQDRARADTQYF
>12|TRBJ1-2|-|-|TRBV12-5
TGTGCTAGTGGTTACGGCGCGGAGGGCTACACCTTC
CASGYGAEGYTF
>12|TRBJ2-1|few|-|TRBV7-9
TGTGCCAGCAGCTTGCTTGAGGTTGGGCAGTTCTTC
CASSLLEVGQFF
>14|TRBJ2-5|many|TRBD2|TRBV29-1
TGCAGCGTTGAGATTCTAGCGGGGTCAGGGTCCCAGTACTTC
CSVEILAGSGSQYF
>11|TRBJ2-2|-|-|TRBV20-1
TGCAGTGCTAGAAGAGCCGGGGAGCTGTTTTTT
CSARRAGELFF
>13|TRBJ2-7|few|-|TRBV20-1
TGCAGTGCTAGAGAAGGGGGAAACTACGAGCAGTACTTC
CSAREGGNYEQYF
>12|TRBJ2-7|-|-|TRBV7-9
TGTGCCAGCAGCTGGGTTGCCTACGAGCAGTACTTC
CASSWVAYEQYF
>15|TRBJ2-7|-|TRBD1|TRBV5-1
TGCGCCAGCAGCCAACGACAGGGGAAATCCTACGAGCAGTACTTC
CASSQRQGKSYEQYF
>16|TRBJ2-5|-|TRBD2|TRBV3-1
TGTGCCAGCAGCCCCTTAGCTAGCGGGGCGTGGGAGACCCAGTACTTC
CASSPLASGAWETQYF
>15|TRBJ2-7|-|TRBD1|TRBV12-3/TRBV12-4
TGTGCCAGCACCGCCGGGACAGGGACAGGAGGCGAGCAGTACTTC
CASTAGTGTGGEQYF
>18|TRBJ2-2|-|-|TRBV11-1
TGTGCCAGCAGCTTAGAGAAGCTCTTACTGACGAACGGCGGGGAGCTGTTTTTT
CASSLEKLLLTNGGELFF
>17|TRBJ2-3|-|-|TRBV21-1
TGTGCCAGCAGCATTCCTAGACAGGGATCTTGCACAGATACGCAGTATTTT
CASSIPRQGSCTDTQYF
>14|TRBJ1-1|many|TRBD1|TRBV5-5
TGTGCCAGCAGCCTGGATGGACAGGCCCGGGAAGCTTTCTTT
CASSLDGQAREAFF
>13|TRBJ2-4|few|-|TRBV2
TGTGCCAGCAGTGACGGACTGCGGAACATTCAGTACTTC
CASSDGLRNIQYF
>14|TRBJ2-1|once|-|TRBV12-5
TGTGCTAGCGGGGCTAGCCGCAACCGCAATGAGCAGTTCTTC
CASGASRNRNEQFF
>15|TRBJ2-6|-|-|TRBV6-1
TGTGCCAGCAGCCCAGGGTTCTCTGGGGCCAACGTCCTGACTTTC
CASSPGFSGANVLTF
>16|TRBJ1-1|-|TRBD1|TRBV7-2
TGTGCCAGCAGCTTCGATACAGGGGTGAGAGGCACTGAAGCTTTCTTT
CASSFDTGVRGTEAFF
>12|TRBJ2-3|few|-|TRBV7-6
TGTGCCAGCAGCACCCAGGACCTTACGCAGTATTTT
CASSTQDLTQYF
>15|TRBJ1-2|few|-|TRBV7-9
TGTGCCAGCAGCATTAAAGACAGGTCGGACTATGGCTACACCTTC
CASSIKDRSDYGYTF
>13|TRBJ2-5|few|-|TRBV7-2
TGTGCCAGCACGGGGAGCGTCCAAGAGACCCAGTACTTC
CASTGSVQETQYF
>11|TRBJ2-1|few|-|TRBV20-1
TGCAGTGCTCACCAATACAATGAGCAGTTCTTC
CSAHQYNEQFF
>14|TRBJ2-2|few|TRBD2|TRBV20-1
TGCAGTGCTAGAGTGGGGGGGAGCACCGGGGAGCTGTTTTTT
CSARVGGSTGELFF
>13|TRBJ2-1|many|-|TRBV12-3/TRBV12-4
TGTGCCAGCACCCCCAGGACCGGCAATGAGCAGTTCTTC
CASTPRTGNEQFF
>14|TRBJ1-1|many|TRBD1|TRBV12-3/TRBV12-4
TGTGCCAGCAGTCCTTCGACAGGGGGAACTGAAGCTTTCTTT
CASSPSTGGTEAFF
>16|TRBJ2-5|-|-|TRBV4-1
TGCGCCAGCAGCCAAGCCTCCGGGCTAGAGCAAGAGACCCAGTACTTC
CASSQASGLEQETQYF
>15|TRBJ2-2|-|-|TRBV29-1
TGCAGCGTCGCCCCTTGGGCAGATAACACCGGGGAGCTGTTTTTT
CSVAPWADNTGELFF
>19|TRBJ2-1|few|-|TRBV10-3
TGTGCCATCAGTGAGTCGCACGGGGCCCGGGGGAGCTCCTACAATGAGCAGTTCTTC
CAISESHGARGSSYNEQFF
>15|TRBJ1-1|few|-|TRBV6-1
TGTGCCAGCAGCCGACGCGCCGATATGAACACTGAAGCTTTCTTT
CASSRRADMNTEAFF
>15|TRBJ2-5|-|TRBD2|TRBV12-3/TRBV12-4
TGTGCCAGCAGCCGACCGGGACTAAGGGCGGAGACCCAGTACTTC
CASSRPGLRAETQYF
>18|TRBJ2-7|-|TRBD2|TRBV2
TGTGCCAGCAGCCGAGAGGTAGCGGGGGTCTCCGGCTCCTACGAGCAGTACTTC
CASSREVAGVSGSYEQYF
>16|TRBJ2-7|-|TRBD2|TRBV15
TGTGCCACCAGTTTAGCGGGACCGCTGGGACCCTACGAGCAGTACTTC
CATSLAGPLGPYEQYF
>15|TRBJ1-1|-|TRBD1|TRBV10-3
TGTGCCATCAGTCCGGGACAGGGATTGAACACTGAAGCTTTCTTT
CAISPGQGLNTEAFF
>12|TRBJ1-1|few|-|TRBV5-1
TGCGCCAGCAGCCTCCGGACGGACGAAGCTTTCTTT
CASSLRTDEAFF
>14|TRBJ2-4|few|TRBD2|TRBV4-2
TGTGCCAGCAGCCAGGGGACTAGATCAAACATTCAGTACTTC
CASSQGTRSNIQYF
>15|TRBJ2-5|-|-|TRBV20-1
TGCAGTGCTAATCCCAACCCGGGACGGCAAGAGACCCAGTACTTC
CSANPNPGRQETQYF
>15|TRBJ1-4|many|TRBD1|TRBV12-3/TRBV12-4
TGTGCCAGCAGTCCCGGGGGCGCAGGGGGTGAAAAACTGTTTTTT
CASSPGGAGGEKLFF
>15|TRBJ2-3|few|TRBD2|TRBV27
TGTGCCAGCAGTCCACCCGGGGGGGCCACAGATACGCAGTATTTT
CASSPPGGATDTQYF
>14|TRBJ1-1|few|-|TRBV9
TGTGCCAGCAGCGTGGGGCCCGACAGAGCTGAAGCTTTCTTT
CASSVGPDRAEAFF
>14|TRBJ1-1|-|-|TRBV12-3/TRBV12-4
TGTGCCAGCAGTGGCCTACTAGGGAACACTGAAGCTTTCTTT
CASSGLLGNTEAFF
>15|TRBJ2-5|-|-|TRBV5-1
TGCGCCAGCAGCTCGGCTGGGACACTTCAAGAGACCCAGTACTTC
CASSSAGTLQETQYF
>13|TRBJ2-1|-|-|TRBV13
TGTGCCAGCAGCCGGCGTTTTGTAAATGAGCAGTTCTTC
CASSRRFVNEQFF
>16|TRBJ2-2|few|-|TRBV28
TGTGCCAGCAGTCTAATGAGGGGGGCGAACACCGGGGAGCTGTTTTTT
CASSLMRGANTGELFF
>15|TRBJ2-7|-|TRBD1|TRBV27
TGTGCCAGCAGTTTCGACCACAGGGGCACCAACGAGCAGTACTTC
CASSFDHRGTNEQYF
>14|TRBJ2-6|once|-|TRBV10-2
TGCGCCAGCAGGAGGAATTTAGGGGCCAACGTCCTGACTTTC
CASRRNLGANVLTF
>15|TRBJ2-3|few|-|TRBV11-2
TGTGCCAGCAGCTACCTACAGGGTATCACAGATACGCAGTATTTT
CASSYLQGITDTQYF
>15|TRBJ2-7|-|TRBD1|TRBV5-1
TGCGCCAGCAGCCCCGGGACAGGGTCCCACTACGAGCAGTACTTC
CASSPGTGSHYEQYF
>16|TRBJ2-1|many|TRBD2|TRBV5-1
TGCGCCAGCAGCTTGGCCGAAGCGGGAGGAGGGGGTGAGCAGTTCTTC
CASSLAEAGGGGEQFF
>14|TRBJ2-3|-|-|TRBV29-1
TGCAGCGTTGAAGGCGGGGTGCCCACAGATACGCAGTATTTT
CSVEGGVPTDTQYF
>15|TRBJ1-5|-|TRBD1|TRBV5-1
TGCGCCAGCAGCCCGGGACAGGGAAACAATCAGCCCCAGCATTTT
CASSPGQGNNQPQHF
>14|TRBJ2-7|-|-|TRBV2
TGTGCCAGCAAAGGGGGAACAGGGATCTACGAGCAGTACTTC
CASKGGTGIYEQYF
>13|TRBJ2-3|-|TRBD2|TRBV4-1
TGCGCCAGCAGCCAAGACAGGGAGGGTACGCAGTATTTT
CASSQDREGTQYF